What follows describes a single T cell receptor beta chain. This clonotype was seen once. This clone's antigen is unknown. Given a much more abundant clone one base away, this may be a read error. CDR1 and CDR2 are drawn from the germline V gene (reference sequence): MNHEY, SMNVEV. The CDR3 sequence holds 16 residues, the cysteine and phenylalanine included. Only CDR3 DNA remains: 48 bases, in frame from the first base. Libraries of naive CD8 T cells were built from approximately 20,000 to 1,000,000 sorted cells, with 10%, 30% or 50% of the purified RNA used. On a BD FACSAria II, naive CD8 T cells were FACS-sorted as CD8+CD4-CCR7+CD45RA+ and collected into RLT Plus buffer. To test detection sensitivity, Jurkat RNA equal to ten TCR copies was added to samples of roughly 18,000-1,100,000 naive CD8 T cells. CD8 T cells were enriched using RosetteSep CD8+ T Cell Enrichment Cocktail and Ficoll-Paque, and the enriched cells then underwent ACK red cell lysis.

The data belong to a study of molecular identifiers for immune sequencing clone quantification (dated by TCRdb to the late 2010s). For the study in its entirety: For a replicate experiment, the RNA from either approximately 20,000 or 98,000 naive CD8 T cells was divided into five aliquots, and four of those aliquots went on to sequencing. This methods study benchmarked molecular-identifier clustering-based TCR repertoire sequencing (MIDCIRS) and TCR RNA copy counting, using CD8 T cells to do so.

Libraries were built with PCR. Sequencer: Illumina HiSeq 4000. Bulk TCR libraries were generated as previously described, with the TCR primers listed in Table S5 used. Purification of total RNA was performed with the Qiagen AllPrep DNA/RNA kit. Before analysis, reads from multiple sequencing runs of one library were combined. The source study handled its data this way. Reads were retained only if their TCR constant sequence matched exactly, and those retained reads were trimmed to 150 nt and grouped according to their 12-nt molecular barcodes. Reads in each barcode group were sub-clustered using a 15% Levenshtein threshold, and a quality-weighted consensus sequence was built for each RNA molecule. Non-functional sequences were filtered out, along with any lower-count sequence sitting one edit away from another sequence. Based on fitting two negative binomial distributions, any barcode sub-cluster with under 20% of the maximum read count was discarded. TCRdb cleaned the public reads at Q25 with fastp, built clones with MiXCR and kept in-frame beta chains. Identical CDR3 proteins give one entry, which carries the most common genes and DNA. The V and J calls and clone size come from TCRdb's table, not from the authors' own analysis. The sample table contains 600,000 to 650,000 distinct CDR3 sequences; only one count was recorded for around 20% of them. The ten largest clones capture roughly 0.9% of the sample.

General conclusions and limits of the study: In CMV-specific effector cells, over 98% of molecules were held by clones above 20 RNA copies, whereas under 1% of molecules were held by such clones in naive cells. When barcode sub-clustering was omitted, TCR diversity was inflated by chimeric consensus sequences, with chimeras reaching as high as 47%. Highly expanded clone sizes could be underestimated if identical TCR molecules share a barcode. Modeling estimated around 3.2 recovered TCR RNA copies per cell, compared with about 10 by digital PCR, which implies roughly 29% capture efficiency. The naive libraries included spiked-in Jurkat TCR RNA (about nine copies' worth), and this Jurkat TCR RNA is not part of the donor repertoire. Spiked-in Jurkat TCR RNA equal to a single cell's worth was reported to be detectable even within 1,100,000 naive CD8 T cells.

The sample comprised naive CD8+ T cells from blood, with Jurkat cell RNA spiked in. The cell subset or site label corresponds to: FACS-sorted CD8+CD4-CCR7+CD45RA+ naive T cells. The TCR sequence derives from a human donor in good health. Some libraries in this study had Jurkat cell RNA spiked in. Rearrangement joined TRBV27 to TRBJ2-7, and 9 bases in between align with TRBD2. The DNA sequence is given as TGTGCCTGCAGTTTTTTTAGCGGGGGCCCGGCCTACGAGCAGTACTTC. It specifies CACSFFSGGPAYEQYF.